This TCR beta chain was found in a study of blood T cell repertoires in COVID-19. V gave up 3 bases and J gave up 4 bases; unmatched junction bases: 10. CDR3 length equals 16 residues. Germline CDR1 reads MDHEN; CDR2 reads SYDVKM. Clones were read by immunoSEQ multiplex PCR, and TCRdb kept only the in-frame ones, dropping some. Among fewer than 20,000 clones listed, 91% were seen once. This receptor was taken from a human donor in a cohort sampled during active COVID-19. The chain carries TRBV28 and TRBJ2-5; 8 bases line up with TRBD1. Sequenced material: peripheral blood. The CDR3 protein is CASSLVGQGFPETQYF. In DNA form, the CDR3 reads TGTGCCAGCAGTTTGGTAGGACAGGGTTTTCCAGAGACCCAGTACTTC.